This TCR beta chain appears in the sequencing data of a study of blood T cell repertoires in COVID-19. The assay was immunoSEQ multiplex PCR, and TCRdb's table has in-frame clones only and misses some. The sample yields some 330,000 clones, about 92% seen once. For recovered donors of Cohort 3, there were two negative PCRs, clearance, or symptom resolution. The ends lost 3 bases at V and 3 bases at J; junction bases unmatched: 4. CDR3 length: 16 amino acids. Germline CDR1 and CDR2: MDHEN and SYDVKM. V usage is TRBV28 and J usage is TRBJ2-2; TRBD1 matches at 10 bases. Sequencing input: PBMCs or T cells enriched from blood (not recorded which). The receptor was isolated from a woman aged 25-40 years who had recovered from COVID-19. The CDR3 here is CASSLWDRGYTGELFF. DNA of the CDR3: TGTGCCAGCAGTTTGTGGGACAGGGGATACACCGGGGAGCTGTTTTTT.